The 5 T cell receptor beta chains in this list originate from one sample, sequenced in a study of patients and donors after allogeneic stem cell transplantation. MiXCR, applied by TCRdb to the RT-PCR reads, yields one record per CDR3 protein. The sample lists tens of thousands of distinct CDR3 sequences; around 5% were seen once. Specimen: blood, either unsorted or a sorted T cell fraction (not recorded which). The origin of the receptors is a human donor who was either an allogeneic HSCT recipient or a stem cell or donor lymphocyte infusion donor (not recorded which). It is not recorded whose cells these are; they may come from a transplant donor.

In its sample, this clonotype was seen a few times. This chain links TRBV27 with TRBJ2-1, with 9 bases identical to TRBD1. The CDR3 has 19 residues. V dropped 4 bases and J dropped 1; count of bases not matched to a gene: 14. Germline-derived CDR1 and CDR2 are MNHEY and SMNVEV (reference sequence). CDR3 in DNA: TGTGCCAGCAGTTCCAATGTCCCGACAGGGGGTTTTTCCTACAATGAGCAGTTCTTC. Its protein is CASSSNVPTGGFSYNEQFF.

This clonotype was detected many times. CDR3 amino acids: CASRTVATSSYNEQFF. In DNA, the CDR3 is TGTGCCAGCAGGACAGTCGCCACTAGCTCCTACAATGAGCAGTTCTTC. This rearrangement joins TRBV12-3 or TRBV12-4 to TRBJ2-1; perhaps D is TRBD1 or TRBD2 (5 bases each). Trimming removed 6 bases from V and 0 bases from J, with 15 bases in between. The CDR3 loop spans 16 amino acids.

This clonotype was seen repeatedly, ten times or more. The CDR3 DNA follows: TGCGCCAGCAGCTCGAATCCGGGGACAGTGAACACTGAAGCTTTCTTT. This encodes CASSSNPGTVNTEAFF. V is TRBV5-1 and J is TRBJ1-1, with TRBD1 matching 7 bases. J gave up 0 bases and V 3 bases, and 8 bases lay outside the gene matches. The CDR3 has 16 amino acids. Germline V gene sequence: CDR1 SGHRS, CDR2 YFSETQ.

This clonotype came up many times. This chain connects TRBV5-1 to TRBJ2-1, with 8 positions matching TRBD2. CDR3 length: 15 residues. The germline CDR1 and CDR2 sequences are SGHRS and YFSETQ. V was pared by 2 bases and J by 3 bases, with 4 bases of the junction left unmatched. CDR3 nucleotides: TGCGCCAGCAGCTTAGCGGGAGAGAGCTACAATGAGCAGTTCTTC. Its translation: CASSLAGESYNEQFF.

The table lists this clonotype with many counts. This rearrangement joins TRBV28 to TRBJ2-7, with D possibly being TRBD2 (5 bases). Germline V CDR1 and CDR2: MDHEN, SYDVKM. The CDR3 totals 18 residues. Between the trimmed V and J ends, which lost 1 base and 1 base, there was a span of 20 bases. The CDR3 spells CASSLSPDWTTPSYEQYF. The CDR3 nucleotides read TGTGCCAGCAGTTTATCCCCGGACTGGACCACCCCTTCCTACGAGCAGTACTTC.